The 31 T cell receptor beta chains below come from one sample, sequenced in a study of shared clonotypes between healthy human individuals. Clones were sequenced by immunoSEQ multiplex PCR, and TCRdb holds only the in-frame ones, with some missing. The sample lists some 2,100,000 clones, 90% to 96% occurring once. The sample comprised naive CD4+ T cells sorted from blood. Subset described: CD45RA+ positively selected. The receptors were sampled from a man aged 18 to 35 in good health.

As concerns this clone: The sample contains more than one DNA sequence encoding this CDR3. This chain links TRBV5-1 with TRBJ2-5; D remains unclear. This CDR3 comprises 12 residues. Germline V lookup: CDR1 SGHRS, CDR2 YFSETQ. Trimming removed 0 bases at V and 5 bases at J, with 5 bases between. The CDR3 protein is CASSLARETQYF. CDR3 coding DNA: TGCGCCAGCAGCTTGGCGCGGGAGACCCAGTACTTC. The whole variable domain, remainder taken from reference TRBV5-1 and TRBJ2-5, is KAGVTQTPRYLIKTRGQQVTLSCSPISGHRSVSWYQQTPGQGLQFLFEYFSETQRNKGNFPGRFSGRQFSNSRSEMNVSTLELGDSALYLCASSLARETQYFGPGTRLLVL.

To note about this clone: Other DNA sequences in this specimen translate into the identical CDR3. For the CDR3, the DNA is TGCAGTGCTCCAGGGTACAATGAGCAGTTCTTC. Translating gives CSAPGYNEQFF. V gene TRBV20-1 combines with J gene TRBJ2-1, with D perhaps matching TRBD1 (5 bases). This CDR3 region has 11 residues. Trimming left V 5 bases short and J 4 bases short, with 6 bases between. Germline V gene sequence: CDR1 DFQATT, CDR2 SNEGSKA (reference sequence).

Notes on this clone: Different DNA sequences within this sample yield the same CDR3. The gene calls are TRBV5-1 and TRBJ2-1; D is possibly TRBD1 or TRBD2 (5 bases each). The V end lost 0 bases, the J end lost 9 bases, and 10 bases lay between the germline ends. CDR1 SGHRS and CDR2 YFSETQ come from the germline V gene. There are 13 residues in the CDR3. This CDR3 reads CASSLAGAREQFF. CDR3 bases: TGCGCCAGCAGCTTGGCCGGGGCCCGTGAGCAGTTCTTC.

The V call is TRBV19, the J call TRBJ2-3; TRBD2 matches at 13 bases. V lost 4 bases, J lost 3 bases, and 4 bases stayed unmatched. This CDR3 region has 16 residues. Germline V gene sequence: CDR1 LNHDA, CDR2 SQIVND (reference sequence). CDR3 DNA: TGTGCCAGTAGTAGCACTAGCGGGAGGGTAACAGATACGCAGTATTTT. Translation gives CASSSTSGRVTDTQYF.

The rearrangement uses TRBV27 and TRBJ2-7; weak D call: TRBD2 (5 bases). Germline loops: CDR1 MNHEY, CDR2 SMNVEV (reference sequence). V lost 5 bases and J 8 bases, leaving 16 bases between the germline ends. This CDR3 contains 13 residues. In nucleotides, the CDR3 is TGTGCCAGCAGTCTAGCCCCGAGGGAGAAGCAGTACTTC. This sequence encodes CASSLAPREKQYF.

The chain uses TRBV10-3 and TRBJ1-2, with unresolved D. V dropped 4 bases and J dropped 2 bases, with 5 bases sitting between them. The germline CDR1 and CDR2 sequences are ENHRY and SYGVKD. CDR3 length: 12 residues. CDR3 sequence (DNA): TGTGCCATCAGTGTCACAAACTATGGCTACACCTTC. Translated, it gives CAISVTNYGYTF.

J is TRBJ1-1 and V is TRBV4-1; the D is unclear. V gave up 1 base and J gave up 1 base, with 16 bases separating them. The CDR3 length is 17 residues. CDR1 MGHRA and CDR2 YSYEKL come from the germline V gene. In DNA, the CDR3 is TGCGCCAGCAGCCAAGGTCCAATCACACACCGGAACACTGAAGCTTTCTTT. Amino acids: CASSQGPITHRNTEAFF.

The chain joins TRBV28 to TRBJ1-6, with TRBD1 matching over 8 bases. Germline V gene lookup returns CDR1 MDHEN and CDR2 SYDVKM. The J segment lost 7 bases and the V segment lost 1 base, leaving 9 bases of the junction unmatched. The CDR3 extends over 17 amino acids. This chain's CDR3 is CASSLYLWTGKNSPLHF. CDR3 in DNA: TGTGCCAGCAGTTTATACCTATGGACAGGGAAGAATTCACCCCTCCACTTT.

Concerning this clone itself: The same CDR3 also results from other DNA sequences found in this sample. The chain couples TRBV7-9 to TRBJ1-4; D is unclear. The germline V gene encodes CDR1 SEHNR and CDR2 FQNEAQ (reference sequence). Trimming shortened V by 4 bases and J by 2 bases, and 8 bases separated the two germline ends. This CDR3 has 14 residues. The chain's CDR3 is CASSSGPTNEKLFF. The CDR3 DNA reads TGTGCCAGCAGCTCAGGACCGACTAATGAAAAACTGTTTTTT.

The chain links TRBV9 to TRBJ2-5; unclear D gene. The germline gives CDR1 SGDLS, CDR2 YYNGEE. Trimming shortened V by 4 bases and J by 2 bases, and 12 bases separated the two germline ends. This CDR3 is 14 amino acids long. As DNA, the CDR3 is TGTGCCAGCAGCATAGGAGCCGTGCAAGAGACCCAGTACTTC. It is translated as CASSIGAVQETQYF.

The chain couples TRBV11-2 to TRBJ2-3; 7 bases are a match to TRBD1. Looked up from germline, CDR1 is SGHAT and CDR2 is FQNNGV. V lost 5 bases and J lost 0; bases outside the gene matches: 5. The CDR3 runs 15 residues. CDR3 amino acids: CASSRGQRSTDTQYF. CDR3 coding DNA: TGTGCCAGCAGCCGGGGACAGCGCAGCACAGATACGCAGTATTTT.

The rearrangement uses TRBV2 and TRBJ2-3; 8 bases are shared with TRBD2. V shed 3 bases and J 4 bases; nucleotides not matched to a gene: 6. Per germline, CDR1 SNHLY and CDR2 FYNNEI. The CDR3 contains 15 residues. CDR3 DNA: TGTGCCAGCAGTGACGAAGCGGGGGCCGCAGATACGCAGTATTTT. Residues: CASSDEAGAADTQYF.

The chain couples TRBV6-5 to TRBJ2-1; D call uncertain. This CDR3 region has 15 residues. The germline V and J ends were trimmed by 7 bases and 6 bases, with 19 bases remaining between them. The V gene's germline CDR1 is MNHEY and CDR2 SVGAGI. CDR3 loop: CASTPPRATSNEQFF. DNA for the CDR3: TGTGCCAGCACTCCTCCTAGGGCGACCTCCAATGAGCAGTTCTTC.

The V call is TRBV6-5, the J call TRBJ2-1, with 12 bases aligning to TRBD2. Germline CDR1 and CDR2: MNHEY and SVGAGI. The V and J ends lost 6 bases and 4 bases, in that order; junction bases with no gene match: 4. The CDR3 has 15 amino acids. This CDR3 reads CASSVTSGGYNEQFF. CDR3 sequence (DNA): TGTGCCAGCAGCGTAACTAGCGGGGGGTACAATGAGCAGTTCTTC.

The chain has TRBV10-3 and TRBJ2-1; 11 nucleotides agree with TRBD2. V lost 3 bases to trimming and J lost 8 bases; unmatched junction nucleotides: 6. This CDR3 region has 15 residues. Germline values: CDR1 ENHRY, CDR2 SYGVKD. CDR3 bases: TGTGCCATCAGTGAACTAGCGGGAGTATCAGATGAGCAGTTCTTC. Translation: CAISELAGVSDEQFF.

The CDR3 DNA follows: TGTGCCGAAAAAGGCAGGGGCTCCGAGCAGTACTTC. As protein: CAEKGRGSEQYF. This rearrangement joins TRBV28 to TRBJ2-7; D may be TRBD1 (6 bases). V lost 11 bases and J 6 bases, leaving 17 bases between the germline ends. Per the germline V gene, CDR1 is MDHEN and CDR2 is SYDVKM. The length of the CDR3 is 12 residues.

The gene calls are TRBV7-8 and TRBJ2-1; 12 bases agree with TRBD2. V shed 7 bases and J 5 bases; nucleotides not matched to a gene: 15. CDR1 is SGHVS and CDR2 is FQNEAQ in the germline V gene. The CDR3 consists of 18 residues. CDR3 DNA sequence: TGTGCCAGCAAACTCCGGAGGGCTGCTAGCGGGAGGGACAATGAGCAGTTCTTC. Translated: CASKLRRAASGRDNEQFF.

The chain links TRBV9 to TRBJ2-7, with D perhaps matching TRBD2 (6 bases). The CDR3 is made up of 14 amino acids. V lost 0 bases and J lost 2, with 9 bases in between. The germline CDR1 and CDR2 sequences are SGDLS and YYNGEE. The CDR3 loop is CASSVGGDAYEQYF. The CDR3 DNA reads TGTGCCAGCAGCGTAGGCGGGGACGCCTACGAGCAGTACTTC.

This clone was observed a single time. One junction end disagrees with the germline gene, perhaps due to a read error. The chain employs TRBV28 and TRBJ2-7; 7 positions match TRBD1. Germline CDR1 MDHEN, CDR2 SYDVKM. The CDR3 extends over 12 amino acids. CDR3 sequence reads: CATVRDSRAQAF. The CDR3 DNA reads as TGTGCTACAGTCCGGGACAGTAGGGCACAGGCGTTC.

The DNA of the CDR3 is TGTGCCAGCAGCGTTCAAGCGGGAGAGGCAGATACGCAGTATTTT. Translation: CASSVQAGEADTQYF. The chain couples TRBV9 to TRBJ2-3; 8 bases are shared with TRBD2. The length of the CDR3 is 15 residues. The J segment lost 4 bases and the V segment lost 2 bases, leaving 6 bases of the junction unmatched. Germline V gene data show CDR1 as SGDLS and CDR2 as YYNGEE.

Comments on this clone: This same CDR3 is encoded by further DNA sequences in the sample. The chain links TRBV7-9 to TRBJ2-7; 12 bases agree with TRBD2. After removal of 3 bases from V and 2 bases from J, the junction contained 2 bases not matched to a gene. Germline V gene lookup returns CDR1 SEHNR and CDR2 FQNEAQ (reference sequence). The CDR3 loop spans 15 amino acids. The CDR3 DNA is TGTGCCAGCAGCTTGACTAGCGGGGGTACCTACGAGCAGTACTTC. Translation: CASSLTSGGTYEQYF. The whole variable domain, filled in from reference TRBV7-9 and TRBJ2-7, reads DTGVSQNPRHKITKRGQNVTFRCDPISEHNRLYWYRQTLGQGPEFLTYFQNEAQLEKSRLLSDRFSAERPKGSFSTLEIQRTEQGDSAMYLCASSLTSGGTYEQYFGPGTRLTVT.

The CDR3 loop is CASIERGGLETQYF. The CDR3 region has the DNA TGTGCCAGCATCGAGCGGGGGGGCCTGGAGACCCAGTACTTC. V and J are TRBV2 and TRBJ2-5, with 10 bases lining up with TRBD2. V lost 7 bases to trimming and J lost 5 bases; unmatched junction nucleotides: 7. The V gene's germline CDR1 is SNHLY and CDR2 FYNNEI. The length of the CDR3 is 14 residues.

CDR3 in DNA: TGTGCCAGCAGTGAAACTTGGGGGCCGGACGAGCAGTACTTC. It translates to CASSETWGPDEQYF. This rearrangement joins TRBV2 to TRBJ2-7, with D perhaps matching TRBD1 (6 bases). Trimming left V 2 bases short and J 5 bases short, with 13 bases between. Looked up from germline, CDR1 is SNHLY and CDR2 is FYNNEI. The CDR3 totals 14 residues. Full variable domain (missing parts from reference TRBV2 and TRBJ2-7): EPEVTQTPSHQVTQMGQEVILRCVPISNHLYFYWYRQILGQKVEFLVSFYNNEISEKSEIFDDQFSVERPDGSNFTLKIRSTKLEDSAMYFCASSETWGPDEQYFGPGTRLTVT.

The sample holds a few counts of this clone. The V call is TRBV6-1, the J call TRBJ1-5; no clear D. The CDR3 has 14 amino acids. V was clipped by 4 bases and J by 7 bases, with 14 bases between them. Germline CDR1 MNHNS, CDR2 SASEGT. The CDR3, as DNA: TGTGCCAGCAGTGTTCCTGGGCCGCGCCAGCCCCAGCATTTT. Its translation: CASSVPGPRQPQHF.

V and J are TRBV13 and TRBJ2-7, with 7 bases matching TRBD2. Trimming removed 5 bases from V and 4 bases from J; junction bases left unmatched: 11. This CDR3 is built from 15 residues. CDR1 and CDR2 (germline): PRHDT, FYEKMQ (reference sequence). The CDR3 spells CASSQGLVGPYEQYF. CDR3 nucleotide sequence: TGTGCCAGCAGCCAAGGACTAGTGGGGCCGTACGAGCAGTACTTC.

This clone was recorded a few times. This chain joins TRBV18 and TRBJ1-6; D perhaps matches TRBD1 (5 bases). Trimming cost V 2 bases and J 7 bases, with 15 bases left between them. The CDR3 covers 16 residues. Germline V gene data show CDR1 as KGHSH and CDR2 as LQKENI. The CDR3 loop reads CASSPTSRGGNSPLHF. The CDR3 region has the DNA TGTGCCAGCTCACCAACCTCAAGGGGAGGGAATTCACCCCTCCACTTT.

V and J are TRBV11-2 and TRBJ1-2; TRBD1 might be the D (6 bases). V lost 2 bases and J lost 5, with 18 bases in between. There are 16 residues in the CDR3. CDR1 is SGHAT, CDR2 FQNNGV, per germline. The CDR3 reads CASSLNPSLQGYGYTF. The CDR3 bases are TGTGCCAGCAGCTTAAACCCCTCATTACAGGGATATGGCTACACCTTC.

The table lists this clone with a count of one. V is TRBV25-1 and J is TRBJ2-5, with 9 bases that match TRBD1. Germline CDR1 MGHDK, CDR2 SYGVNS. V shed 3 bases and J 2 bases; nucleotides not matched to a gene: 7. The CDR3 has 16 amino acids. The CDR3 is CASSDPGTGWQETQYF. The CDR3, as DNA: TGTGCCAGCAGTGATCCTGGGACAGGGTGGCAAGAGACCCAGTACTTC.

The chain carries TRBV29-1 and TRBJ2-3; 8 bases fit TRBD2. With 6 bases clipped from V and 4 bases from J, the junction kept 15 bases outside the gene matches. This CDR3 region has 16 residues. CDR1 is SQVTM and CDR2 is ANQGSEA in the germline V gene. The CDR3 bases are TGCAGCGTGGGAGGTCGGCGGGAGGCAACCCCAGATACGCAGTATTTT. Protein: CSVGGRREATPDTQYF.

This chain links TRBV5-3 with TRBJ2-3; D unclear. TRBV5-3 is an open reading frame whose function is uncertain. The CDR3 covers 13 residues. The V end was cut by 2 bases, the J end by 2 bases, with 6 bases between. The CDR3 loop is CARSFRDTDTQYF. The CDR3 DNA is TGTGCCAGAAGCTTTAGAGACACAGATACGCAGTATTTT.

This clone was seen just once. Different DNA sequences within this sample yield the same CDR3. This chain joins TRBV7-9 and TRBJ2-2; 8 positions agree with TRBD1. The germline V gene has CDR1 SEHNR and CDR2 FQNEAQ (reference sequence). CDR3 length: 15 residues. The V and J ends lost 3 bases and 2 bases, in that order; junction bases with no gene match: 2. In nucleotides, the CDR3 is TGTGCCAGCAGCTTTGGACAGGGCAACACCGGGGAGCTGTTTTTT. It codes for CASSFGQGNTGELFF.